Sequencing of this TCR beta chain was carried out in a study of blood T cell repertoires in COVID-19. Study-level background: Researchers got acute and convalescent COVID-19 samples from the United States, Italy and Spain. T cells, B-cell-depleted T cells, or PBMCs supplied cDNA or gDNA.

How the authors handled the data: Amplification from reference gene primers served as the basis for estimated nucleated cell counts. TCRdb keeps only in-frame clones here, not all; method: immunoSEQ multiplex PCR. The D gene and trimming were derived from the DNA, and the V and J assignments and clone size from that table. The table has around 79,000 clones, roughly 89% seen once. The J segment lost 4 bases and the V segment lost 1 base, leaving 7 bases of the junction unmatched. The CDR3 length is 17 residues. The V gene's germline CDR1 is LGHNA and CDR2 YNFKEQ. The receptor comes from a man between 65 and 85 years old with active or convalescent COVID-19. The V gene is TRBV4-2, the J gene TRBJ2-5, with 12 bases identical to TRBD2. The source material was peripheral blood. CDR3 bases: TGTGCCAGCAGCCAAGGCCTAGCGGGAGGGATGAGAGAGACCCAGTACTTC. Residues: CASSQGLAGGMRETQYF.